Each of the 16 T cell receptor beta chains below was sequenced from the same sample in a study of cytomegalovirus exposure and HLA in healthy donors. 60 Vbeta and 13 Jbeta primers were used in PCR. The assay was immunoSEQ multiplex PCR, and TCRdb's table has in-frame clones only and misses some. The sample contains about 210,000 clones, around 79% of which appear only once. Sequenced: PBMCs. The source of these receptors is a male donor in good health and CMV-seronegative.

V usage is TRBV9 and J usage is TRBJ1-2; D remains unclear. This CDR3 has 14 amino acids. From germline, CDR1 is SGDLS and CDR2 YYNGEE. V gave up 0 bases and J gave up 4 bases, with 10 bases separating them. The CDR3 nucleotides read TGTGCCAGCAGCGTAGCTGGGGAGGGCTATGGCTACACCTTC. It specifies CASSVAGEGYGYTF.

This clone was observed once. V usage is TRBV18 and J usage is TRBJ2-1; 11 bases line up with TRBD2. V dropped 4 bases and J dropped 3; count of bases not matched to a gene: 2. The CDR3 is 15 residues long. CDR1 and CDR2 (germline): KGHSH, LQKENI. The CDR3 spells CASSQTSGDYNEQFF. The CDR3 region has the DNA TGTGCCAGCTCACAGACTAGCGGGGACTACAATGAGCAGTTCTTC.

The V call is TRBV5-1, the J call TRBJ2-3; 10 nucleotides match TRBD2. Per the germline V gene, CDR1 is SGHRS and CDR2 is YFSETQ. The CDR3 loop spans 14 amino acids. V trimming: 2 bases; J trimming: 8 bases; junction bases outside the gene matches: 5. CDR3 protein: CASSFQRGGGTQYF. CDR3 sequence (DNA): TGCGCCAGCAGCTTCCAGCGGGGGGGAGGTACGCAGTATTTT.

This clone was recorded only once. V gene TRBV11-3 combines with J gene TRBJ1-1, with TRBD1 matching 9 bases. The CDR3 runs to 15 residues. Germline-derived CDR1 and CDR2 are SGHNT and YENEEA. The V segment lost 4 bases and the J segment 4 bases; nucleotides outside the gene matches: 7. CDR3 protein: CASSSGTGFATEAFF. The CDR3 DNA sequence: TGTGCCAGCAGCTCCGGGACAGGGTTCGCCACTGAAGCTTTCTTT.

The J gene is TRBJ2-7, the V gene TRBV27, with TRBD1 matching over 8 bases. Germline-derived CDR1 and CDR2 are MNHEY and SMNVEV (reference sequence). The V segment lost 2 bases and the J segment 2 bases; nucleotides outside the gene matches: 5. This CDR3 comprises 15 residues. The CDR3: CASSLPGQAPYEQYF. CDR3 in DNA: TGTGCCAGCAGTTTACCGGGACAGGCCCCCTACGAGCAGTACTTC.

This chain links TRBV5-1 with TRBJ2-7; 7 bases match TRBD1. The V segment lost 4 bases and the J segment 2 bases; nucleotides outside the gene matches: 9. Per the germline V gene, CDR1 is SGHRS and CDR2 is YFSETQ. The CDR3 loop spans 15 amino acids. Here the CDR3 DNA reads TGCGCCAGCAGCGAAGGGGGCCCGCCAGCCTACGAGCAGTACTTC. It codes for CASSEGGPPAYEQYF. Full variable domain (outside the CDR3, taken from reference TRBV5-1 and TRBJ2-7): KAGVTQTPRYLIKTRGQQVTLSCSPISGHRSVSWYQQTPGQGLQFLFEYFSETQRNKGNFPGRFSGRQFSNSRSEMNVSTLELGDSALYLCASSEGGPPAYEQYFGPGTRLTVT.

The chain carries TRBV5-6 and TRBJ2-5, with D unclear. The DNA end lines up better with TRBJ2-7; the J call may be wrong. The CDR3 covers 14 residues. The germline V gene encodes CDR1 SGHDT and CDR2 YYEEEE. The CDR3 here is CASSLDSLSYEQYF. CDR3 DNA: TGTGCCAGCAGCTTGGACAGTTTGTCCTACGAGCAGTACTTC.

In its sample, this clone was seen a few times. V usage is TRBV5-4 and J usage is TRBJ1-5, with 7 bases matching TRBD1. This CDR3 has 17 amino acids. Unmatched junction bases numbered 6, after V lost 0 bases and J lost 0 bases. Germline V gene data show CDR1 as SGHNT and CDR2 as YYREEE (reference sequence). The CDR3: CASSLGGTVSSNQPQHF. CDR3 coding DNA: TGTGCCAGCAGCTTGGGTGGGACAGTCTCTAGCAATCAGCCCCAGCATTTT. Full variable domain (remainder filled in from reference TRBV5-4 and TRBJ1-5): ETGVTQSPTHLIKTRGQQVTLRCSSQSGHNTVSWYQQALGQGPQFIFQYYREEENGRGNFPPRFSGLQFPNYSSELNVNALELDDSALYLCASSLGGTVSSNQPQHFGDGTRLSIL.

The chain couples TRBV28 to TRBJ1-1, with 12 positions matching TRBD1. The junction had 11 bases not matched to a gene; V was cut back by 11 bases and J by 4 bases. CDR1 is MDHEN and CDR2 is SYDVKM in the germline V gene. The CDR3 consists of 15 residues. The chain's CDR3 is CAGTGTGGASTEAFF. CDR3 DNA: TGTGCCGGAACCGGGACAGGGGGCGCTAGCACTGAAGCTTTCTTT.

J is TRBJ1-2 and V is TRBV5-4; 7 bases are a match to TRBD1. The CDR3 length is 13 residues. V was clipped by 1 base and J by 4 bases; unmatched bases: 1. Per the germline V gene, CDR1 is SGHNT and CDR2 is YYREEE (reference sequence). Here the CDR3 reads CASSLTGVYGYTF. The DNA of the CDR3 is TGTGCCAGCAGCTTGACAGGGGTCTATGGCTACACCTTC.

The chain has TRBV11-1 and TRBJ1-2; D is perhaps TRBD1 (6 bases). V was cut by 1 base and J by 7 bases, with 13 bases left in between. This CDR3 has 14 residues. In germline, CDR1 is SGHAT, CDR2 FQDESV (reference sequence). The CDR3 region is CASSLGRGLSGYTF. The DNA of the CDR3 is TGTGCCAGCAGCTTAGGCAGGGGTCTGAGTGGCTACACCTTC.

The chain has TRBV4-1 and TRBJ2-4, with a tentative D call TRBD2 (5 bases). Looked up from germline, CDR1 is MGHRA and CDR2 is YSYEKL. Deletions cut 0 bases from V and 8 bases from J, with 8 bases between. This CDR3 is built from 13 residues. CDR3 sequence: CASSQDQRDIQYF. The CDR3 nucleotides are TGCGCCAGCAGCCAAGATCAGAGGGACATTCAGTACTTC.

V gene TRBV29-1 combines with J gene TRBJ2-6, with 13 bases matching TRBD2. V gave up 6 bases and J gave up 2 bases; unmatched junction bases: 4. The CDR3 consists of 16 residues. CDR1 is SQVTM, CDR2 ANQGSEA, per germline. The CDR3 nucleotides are TGCAGCGTGGTAGGACTAGCGGGAGCTGGGGCCAACGTCCTGACTTTC. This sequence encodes CSVVGLAGAGANVLTF.

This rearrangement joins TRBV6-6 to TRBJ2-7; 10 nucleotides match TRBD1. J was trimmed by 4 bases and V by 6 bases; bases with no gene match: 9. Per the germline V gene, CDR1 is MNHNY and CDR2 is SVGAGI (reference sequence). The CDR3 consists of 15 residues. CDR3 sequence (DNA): TGTGCCAGCAGCCGCGCGGACAGGGGGGTATACGAGCAGTACTTC. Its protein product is CASSRADRGVYEQYF.

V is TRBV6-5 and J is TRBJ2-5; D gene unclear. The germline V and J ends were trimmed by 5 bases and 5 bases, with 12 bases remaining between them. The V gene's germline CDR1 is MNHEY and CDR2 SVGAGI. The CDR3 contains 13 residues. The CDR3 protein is CASSAPATETQYF. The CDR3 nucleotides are TGTGCCAGCAGTGCCCCCGCTACGGAGACCCAGTACTTC.

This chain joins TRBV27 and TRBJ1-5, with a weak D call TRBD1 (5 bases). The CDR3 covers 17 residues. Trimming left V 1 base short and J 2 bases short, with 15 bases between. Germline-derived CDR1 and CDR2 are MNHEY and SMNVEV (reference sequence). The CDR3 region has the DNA TGTGCCAGCAGTTTATTTTGGACAATGGGTGGCAATCAGCCCCAGCATTTT. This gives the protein CASSLFWTMGGNQPQHF.